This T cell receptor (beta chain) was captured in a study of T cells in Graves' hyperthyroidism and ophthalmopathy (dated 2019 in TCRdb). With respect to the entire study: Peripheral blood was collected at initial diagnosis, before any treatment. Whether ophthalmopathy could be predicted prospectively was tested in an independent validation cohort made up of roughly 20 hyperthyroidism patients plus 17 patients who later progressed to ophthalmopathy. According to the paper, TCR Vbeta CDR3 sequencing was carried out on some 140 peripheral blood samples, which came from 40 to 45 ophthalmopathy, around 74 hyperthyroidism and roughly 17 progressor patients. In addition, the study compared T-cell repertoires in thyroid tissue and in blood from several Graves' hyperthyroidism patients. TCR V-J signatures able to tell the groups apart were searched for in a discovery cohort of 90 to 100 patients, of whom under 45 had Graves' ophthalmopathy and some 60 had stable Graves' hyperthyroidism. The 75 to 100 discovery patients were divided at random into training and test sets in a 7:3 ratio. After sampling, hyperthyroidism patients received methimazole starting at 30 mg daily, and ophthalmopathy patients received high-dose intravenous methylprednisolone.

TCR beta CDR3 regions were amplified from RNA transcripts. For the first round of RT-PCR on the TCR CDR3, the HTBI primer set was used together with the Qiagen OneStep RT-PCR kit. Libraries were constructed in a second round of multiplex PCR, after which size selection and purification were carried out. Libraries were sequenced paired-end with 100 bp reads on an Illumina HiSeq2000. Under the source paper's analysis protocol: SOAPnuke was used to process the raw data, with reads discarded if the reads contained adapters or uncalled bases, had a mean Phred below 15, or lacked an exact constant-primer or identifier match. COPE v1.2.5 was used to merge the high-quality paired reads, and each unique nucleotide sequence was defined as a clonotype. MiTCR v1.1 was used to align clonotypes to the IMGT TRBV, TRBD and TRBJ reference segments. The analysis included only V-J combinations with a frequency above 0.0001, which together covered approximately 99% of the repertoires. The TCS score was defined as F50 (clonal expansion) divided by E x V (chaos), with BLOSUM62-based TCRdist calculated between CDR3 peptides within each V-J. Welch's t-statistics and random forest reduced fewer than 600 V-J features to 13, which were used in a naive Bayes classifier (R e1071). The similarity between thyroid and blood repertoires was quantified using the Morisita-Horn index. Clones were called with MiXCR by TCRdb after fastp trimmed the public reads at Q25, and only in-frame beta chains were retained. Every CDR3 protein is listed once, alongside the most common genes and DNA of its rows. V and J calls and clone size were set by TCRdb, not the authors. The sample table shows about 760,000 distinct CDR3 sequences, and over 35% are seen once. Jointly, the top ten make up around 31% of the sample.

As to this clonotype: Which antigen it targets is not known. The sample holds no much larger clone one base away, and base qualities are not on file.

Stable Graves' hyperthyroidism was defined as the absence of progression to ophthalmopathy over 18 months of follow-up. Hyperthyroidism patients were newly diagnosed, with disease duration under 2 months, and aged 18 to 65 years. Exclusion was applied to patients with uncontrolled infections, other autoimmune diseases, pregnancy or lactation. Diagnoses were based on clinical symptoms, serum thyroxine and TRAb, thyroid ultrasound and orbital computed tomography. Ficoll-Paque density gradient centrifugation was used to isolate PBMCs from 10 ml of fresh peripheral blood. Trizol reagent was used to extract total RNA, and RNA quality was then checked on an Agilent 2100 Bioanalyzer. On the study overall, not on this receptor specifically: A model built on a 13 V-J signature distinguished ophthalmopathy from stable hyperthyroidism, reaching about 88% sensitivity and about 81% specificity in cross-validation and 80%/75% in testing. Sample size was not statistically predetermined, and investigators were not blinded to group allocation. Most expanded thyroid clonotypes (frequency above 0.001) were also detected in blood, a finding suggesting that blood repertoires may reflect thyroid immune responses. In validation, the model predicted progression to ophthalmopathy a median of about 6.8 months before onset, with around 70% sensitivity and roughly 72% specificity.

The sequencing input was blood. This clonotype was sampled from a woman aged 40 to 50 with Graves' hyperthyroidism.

CDR3 region: CASTPETVYGYTF. The DNA reads TGTGCCAGCACCCCGGAGACAGTCTATGGCTACACCTTC. The chain is made from TRBV6-1 and TRBJ1-2; the D segment could be TRBD1, given 5 matching bases. V drops 7 bases and J drops 4 bases, leaving 13 bases in between. CDR1 MNHNS and CDR2 SASEGT were looked up in the germline V gene. The CDR3 covers 13 residues, taking in both the cysteine and the phenylalanine. The CDR3 DNA has 39 bases and is translated from base 1.